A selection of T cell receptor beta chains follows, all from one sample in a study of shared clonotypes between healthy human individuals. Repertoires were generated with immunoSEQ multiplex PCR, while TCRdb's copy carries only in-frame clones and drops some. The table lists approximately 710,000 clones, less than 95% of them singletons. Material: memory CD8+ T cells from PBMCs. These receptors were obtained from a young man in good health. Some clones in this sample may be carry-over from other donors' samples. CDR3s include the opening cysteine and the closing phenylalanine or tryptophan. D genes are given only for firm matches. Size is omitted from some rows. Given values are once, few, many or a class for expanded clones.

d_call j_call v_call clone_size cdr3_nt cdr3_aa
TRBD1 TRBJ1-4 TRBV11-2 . TGTGCCAGCAGCTTAGGGGACAGGCCCAATGAAAAACTGTTTTTT CASSLGDRPNEKLFF
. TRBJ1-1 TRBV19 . TGTGCCAGTAGTATTTTTTCAGTGAACACTGAAGCTTTCTTT CASSIFSVNTEAFF
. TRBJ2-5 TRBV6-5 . TGTGCCAGCAGTTACCGTGTGGACAGCTCGACCCAGTACTTC CASSYRVDSSTQYF
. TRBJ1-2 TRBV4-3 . TGCGCCAGCAGCTTGGGGGCAGGGGTGGCGAAGGGCTACACCTTC CASSLGAGVAKGYTF
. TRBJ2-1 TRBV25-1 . TGTGCCAGCAGAAACAAGTACAATGAGCAGTTCTTC CASRNKYNEQFF
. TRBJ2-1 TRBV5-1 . TGCGCCAGCACCCGAGGGCCCACCGTTAGCTCCTACAATGAGCAGTTCTTC CASTRGPTVSSYNEQFF
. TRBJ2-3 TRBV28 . TGTGCCAGCAGTTTCCCAGGGAGCACAGATACGCAGTATTTT CASSFPGSTDTQYF
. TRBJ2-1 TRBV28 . TGTGCCAGCACCTTCTCTCGTTCCTACAATGAGCAGTTCTTC CASTFSRSYNEQFF
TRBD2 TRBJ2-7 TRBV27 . TGTGCCAGCAGTCTCCGGGTAGCGGGAAACGAGCAGTACTTC CASSLRVAGNEQYF
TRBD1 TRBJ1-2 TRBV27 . TGTGCCAGCCGGGACAGGCTTAACTATGGCTACACCTTC CASRDRLNYGYTF
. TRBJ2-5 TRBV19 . TGTGCCAGTAGCCTCGCTAGGGGACTCCGGCGAGAGACCCAGTACTTC CASSLARGLRRETQYF
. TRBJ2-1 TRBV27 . TGTGCCAGCAGTTCTGGAGGTTCCTACAATGAGCAGTTCTTC CASSSGGSYNEQFF
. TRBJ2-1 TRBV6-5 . TGTGCCAGCAGTTACTCCCTTGAGGTAGGGGAGCAGTTCTTC CASSYSLEVGEQFF
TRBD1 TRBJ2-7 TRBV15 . TGTGCCACCAGCAGGGAGACCGGGACAGGGCACTTTCCCTACGAGCAGTACTTC CATSRETGTGHFPYEQYF
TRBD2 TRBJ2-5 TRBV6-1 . TGTGCCAGCAGTGAAGGGGCGGGAGTTGAGACCCAGTACTTC CASSEGAGVETQYF
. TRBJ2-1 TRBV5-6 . TGTGCCAGCAGACCATTGGACTCCCTCTACAATGAGCAGTTCTTC CASRPLDSLYNEQFF
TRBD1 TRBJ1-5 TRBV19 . TGTGCCAGTAGTGACAGGGTTAGGGCTCAGCCCCAGCATTTT CASSDRVRAQPQHF
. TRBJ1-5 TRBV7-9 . TGTGCCAGCAGCTTAGGCAGGGGCTCATATAGCAATCAGCCCCAGCATTTT CASSLGRGSYSNQPQHF
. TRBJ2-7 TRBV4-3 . TGCGCCAGCAGCCAAGGAGTTTCGTTGATCTACGAGCAGTACTTC CASSQGVSLIYEQYF
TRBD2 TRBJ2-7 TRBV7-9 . TGTGCCAGCAGCCCCCGAACTAGCGGGATTTCCTACGAGCAGTACTTC CASSPRTSGISYEQYF
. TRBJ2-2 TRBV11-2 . TGTGCCAGCAGCTTATCATGGGATACGCCAGGGGAGCTGTTTTTT CASSLSWDTPGELFF
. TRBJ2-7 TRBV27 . TGTGCCAGCAGCCACGGATCCTCCTACGAGCAGTACTTC CASSHGSSYEQYF
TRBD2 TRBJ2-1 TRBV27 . TGTGCCAGCAGTTCCCTAGCGGGAGGGGGCAATGAGCAGTTCTTC CASSSLAGGGNEQFF
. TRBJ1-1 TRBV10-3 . TGTGCCACCAAACCAGTAACGGAGGATGAAGCTTTCTTT CATKPVTEDEAFF
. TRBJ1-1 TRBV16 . TGTGCCAGCAGCATTACGGAGGAGACTGAAGCTTTCTTT CASSITEETEAFF
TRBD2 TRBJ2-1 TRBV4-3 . TGCGCCAGCAGCGTGACTAGCGGCTCCTACAATGAGCAGTTCTTC CASSVTSGSYNEQFF
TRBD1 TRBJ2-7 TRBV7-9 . TGTGCCAGCAGCTTACCGGACAGGGAGACCTACGAGCAGTACTTC CASSLPDRETYEQYF
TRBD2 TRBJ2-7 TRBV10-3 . TGTGCCATCAGTGAGGGACTAGTAGCTTCGGAGCAGTACTTC CAISEGLVASEQYF
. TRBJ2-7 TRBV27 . TGTGCCAGCAGTCCACGGGACGGCCTCTACGAGCAGTACTTC CASSPRDGLYEQYF
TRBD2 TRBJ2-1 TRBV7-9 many TGTGCCAGCAGCTCTCTGGGGCTAGCGGGAGTTCCCTACAATGAGCAGTTCTTC CASSSLGLAGVPYNEQFF
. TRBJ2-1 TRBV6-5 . TGTGCCAGCAGTTACTCGATCAGGGGCGATGAGCAGTTCTTC CASSYSIRGDEQFF
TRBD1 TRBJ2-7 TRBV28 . TGTGCCAGCAGCCTTTCAAGGACAGGGGGCTCCTTGGGGTCCTTC CASSLSRTGGSLGSF